The rows below give T cell receptor beta chains drawn from one sample of a study of blood T cells in healthy people across ages. TCRdb processed the 5' RACE reads anew with MiXCR; each CDR3 protein has one entry. The data contain around 1,700,000 distinct CDR3 sequences, over 25% of them seen just once; the ten biggest clones take up roughly 8%. Material for sequencing was blood. These receptors were collected from a woman in her twenties or thirties in good health. Each CDR3 is given with its conserved first and last residue. D genes are given only for firm matches.

V	D	J	length	CDR3
TRBV18	-	TRBJ2-1	16	CASSRLAVSSYNEQFF
TRBV9	TRBD1	TRBJ1-1	15	CASSAQGVKNTEAFF
TRBV7-6	-	TRBJ1-3	15	CASSPRAGSGNTIYF
TRBV27	-	TRBJ2-3	12	CASSPAGYTQYF
TRBV7-8	TRBD2	TRBJ2-3	16	CAGSLQTSGSTDTQYF
TRBV4-1	-	TRBJ1-3	16	CASSQDLPEAGNTIYF
TRBV7-2	-	TRBJ2-7	15	CASSSGPGPSYEQYF
TRBV28	-	TRBJ2-1	14	CASSSGDTVREQFF
TRBV15	-	TRBJ1-1	14	CATSTGLSVTEAFF
TRBV4-3	-	TRBJ1-2	13	CASSQDLDGGYTF
TRBV5-1	-	TRBJ2-3	15	CASSPRKGAGDTQYF
TRBV7-2	TRBD1	TRBJ1-2	16	CASSKGQDRVNYGYTF
TRBV5-1	TRBD2	TRBJ2-1	16	CASSSGLAGTYNEQFF
TRBV10-3	-	TRBJ1-2	14	CAITGPGLNYGYTF
TRBV6-5	TRBD1	TRBJ2-7	15	CASSRTGGVTYEQYF
TRBV12-5	-	TRBJ1-3	19	CASGLVLGGSSFSGNTIYF
TRBV2	TRBD1	TRBJ2-3	15	CASRARTGNTDTQYF
TRBV15	-	TRBJ1-2	16	CATSRANTGIDYGYTF
TRBV27	-	TRBJ1-2	14	CASSFMGASNGYTF
TRBV7-2	-	TRBJ1-5	13	CASSLYGDQPQHF
TRBV27	-	TRBJ2-5	14	CASSLFFNQETQYF
TRBV12-3/TRBV12-4	-	TRBJ2-2	12	CASSPELRELFF
TRBV2	-	TRBJ2-7	10	CASSELEQYF
TRBV5-1	-	TRBJ2-3	14	CASSLYPRADTQYF
TRBV25-1	-	TRBJ2-1	12	CASSEGSGEQFF
TRBV9	-	-	15	CASSVLGGRQETQFF
TRBV12-3/TRBV12-4	-	TRBJ2-3	14	CASSPLYISNTQYF
TRBV5-6	-	TRBJ2-1	14	CASSLGVGYDEQFF
TRBV6-2/TRBV6-3	-	TRBJ2-6	12	CASRTGANVLTF
TRBV7-9	-	TRBJ2-3	14	CASSSPWPTDTQYF
TRBV4-3	-	TRBJ2-5	16	CASSQDGGPTEGTQYF
TRBV6-1	TRBD1	TRBJ2-7	13	CASSQDRDDEQYF
TRBV24-1	TRBD2	TRBJ2-5	14	CATSGDGGEETQYF
TRBV18	-	TRBJ1-6	14	CASSPEQASSPLHF
TRBV5-1	TRBD2	TRBJ2-1	18	CASSLAVSGGADYNEQFF
TRBV7-3	-	TRBJ1-2	14	CASSLTRTAGGYTF
TRBV29-1	-	TRBJ1-3	11	CSVRIGNTIYF
TRBV20-1	-	-	13	CSATGPLPYEQYF
TRBV5-1	-	TRBJ2-5	15	CASSLGGLVRETQYF